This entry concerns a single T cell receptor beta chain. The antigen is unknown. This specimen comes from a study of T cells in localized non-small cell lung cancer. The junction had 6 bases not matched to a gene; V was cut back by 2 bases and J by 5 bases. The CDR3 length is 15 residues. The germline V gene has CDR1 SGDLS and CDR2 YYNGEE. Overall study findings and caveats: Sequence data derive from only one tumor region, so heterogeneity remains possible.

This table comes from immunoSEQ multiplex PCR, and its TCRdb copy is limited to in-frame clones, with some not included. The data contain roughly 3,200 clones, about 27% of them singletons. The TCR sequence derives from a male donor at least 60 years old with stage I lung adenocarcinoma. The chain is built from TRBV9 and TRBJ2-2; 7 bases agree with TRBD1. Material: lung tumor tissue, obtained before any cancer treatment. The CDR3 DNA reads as TGTGCCAGCAGCGTTAAGGGGGCTTCGACCGGGGAGCTGTTTTTT. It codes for CASSVKGASTGELFF.